This TCR beta chain is from a study of kidney transplant recipient with SARS-CoV-2 infection. TCRdb re-derived calls from the reads in MiXCR, one entry per CDR3 protein. The sample has 200,000 to 300,000 distinct CDR3 sequences; more than 25% are singletons. This CDR3 has 17 residues. Germline values: CDR1 LNHDA, CDR2 SQIVND (reference sequence). Trimming took off 5 bases at V and 4 bases at J, with 23 bases between the two ends. This TCR was sampled from a male patient aged 30 to 39 who had COVID-19 and was a kidney transplant recipient. These T cells may partly come from the graft donor. The rearrangement links TRBV19 to TRBJ1-2; D is perhaps TRBD1 (5 bases). The material sequenced was a blood sample, taken at baseline and between days 110 and 120 from a kidney transplant recipient. The CDR3 DNA follows: TGTGCCAGTAGTTGGTGTAGGACAAATCGAAAGACCTATGGCTACACCTTC. It is translated as CASSWCRTNRKTYGYTF.